These 8 T cell receptor beta chains were all obtained from the same sample, sequenced in a study of T-cell memory formation after mild COVID-19. TCRdb re-derived calls from the 5' RACE reads in MiXCR, one entry per CDR3 protein. The data show more than 250,000 distinct CDR3 sequences, 16% seen once. The sequencing sample was made of PBMCs or a T cell subset sorted from them (not recorded which). Every receptor here comes from a man between 18 and 35 years old who had mild COVID-19 (a few samples of this study predate the infection). Cell type and time point are not known.

The J gene is TRBJ2-3, the V gene TRBV7-3; no firm D call. CDR3 size: 13 residues. Germline V gene lookup returns CDR1 SGHTA and CDR2 FQGTGA. V dropped 3 bases and J dropped 4 bases, with 8 bases sitting between them. CDR3 bases: TGTGCCAGCAGCTTGTCAAGGGCAGATACGCAGTATTTT. Encoded protein: CASSLSRADTQYF.

This clonotype was counted only a few times. V gene TRBV5-1 combines with J gene TRBJ1-3; 7 nucleotides line up with TRBD1. The ends lost 4 bases at V and 2 bases at J; junction bases unmatched: 3. Germline V lookup: CDR1 SGHRS, CDR2 YFSETQ. This CDR3 has 14 residues. Here the CDR3 DNA reads TGCGCCAGCAGCCCGGGGACAGCTGGAAACACCATATATTTT. The encoded protein is CASSPGTAGNTIYF.

The chain links TRBV12-5 to TRBJ2-5; D perhaps matches TRBD1 (5 bases). V lost 5 bases to trimming and J lost 5 bases, with 15 bases between them. Germline-derived CDR1 and CDR2 are LGHNT and FRNRAP. The CDR3 extends over 14 amino acids. As DNA, the CDR3 is TGTGCTAGTGGTGGCCCGTTAGGGGCGGAGACCCAGTACTTC. Translation: CASGGPLGAETQYF.

At least ten counts were recorded for this clonotype. The rearrangement uses TRBV6-6 and TRBJ1-1; a possible D gene is TRBD1 (5 bases). The germline gives CDR1 MNHNY, CDR2 SVGAGI (reference sequence). The CDR3 has 16 amino acids. The V end was cut by 5 bases, the J end by 6 bases, with 22 bases between. DNA for the CDR3: TGTGCCAGCAGTCGGGAGACAGCGAAGAATGGGGCTGAAGCTTTCTTT. Its protein product is CASSRETAKNGAEAFF.

This clonotype was counted a few times. This chain links TRBV7-9 with TRBJ2-2; D gene uncertain. V lost 8 bases, J lost 3 bases, and 4 bases lay in between. CDR1 SEHNR and CDR2 FQNEAQ come from the germline V gene (reference sequence). CDR3 length equals 11 residues. In nucleotides, the CDR3 is TGTGCCAGCGCGGACACCGGGGAGCTGTTTTTT. It yields the protein CASADTGELFF.

This clonotype appeared once. The V call is TRBV7-2, the J call TRBJ1-1, with D hard to call. V was pared by 2 bases and J by 6 bases, with 7 bases between. Germline values: CDR1 SGHTA, CDR2 FQGNSA. CDR3 length: 12 residues. CDR3 DNA: TGTGCCAGCAGCTTATATTTCTCTGAAGCTTTCTTT. It specifies CASSLYFSEAFF.

The gene calls are TRBV2 and TRBJ2-5; no clear D. Germline loops: CDR1 SNHLY, CDR2 FYNNEI. The CDR3 runs 13 residues. V shed 1 base and J shed 5 bases, with 8 bases lying between them. CDR3 in amino acids: CASSEEMGETQYF. CDR3 coding DNA: TGTGCCAGCAGTGAAGAGATGGGGGAGACCCAGTACTTC.

The V gene is TRBV4-2, the J gene TRBJ1-4, with D possibly being TRBD1 (6 bases). CDR3 length: 16 residues. Germline-derived CDR1 and CDR2 are LGHNA and YNFKEQ. The ends were cut back, 1 base at V and 3 bases at J, with 12 bases in the middle. CDR3 nucleotide sequence: TGTGCCAGCAGCCAAGCGGTCGACAGGTCTAATGAAAAACTGTTTTTT. Residues: CASSQAVDRSNEKLFF.